The clone carrying this T cell receptor beta chain showed up just a few times. The antigen is not known. The data belong to a study of beta chain features in type 1 diabetes. Study findings and constraints: Cells carrying high TCR expression could end up over-represented when cDNA is sequenced.

Germline V gene lookup returns CDR1 DFQATT and CDR2 SNEGSKA (reference sequence). The V end lost 6 bases, the J end lost 3 bases, and 8 bases lay between the germline ends. This CDR3 contains 11 residues. The entirety of the isolated RNA underwent reverse transcription, so expressed TCRB transcripts were sequenced. The assay was immunoSEQ multiplex PCR, and TCRdb's table has in-frame clones only and misses some. Found here are around 300,000 clones, about 8% of them singletons; the top ten hold more than 0.8%. The chain carries TRBV20-1 and TRBJ1-1, with no clear D. The TCR sequence derives from a woman younger than 35 in good health. Source material: central memory CD4+ T cells from blood. CDR3 residues: CSAAVYTEAFF. DNA of the CDR3: TGCAGTGCAGCAGTCTACACTGAAGCTTTCTTT.